The 4 T cell receptor beta chains below all came from one sample that was sequenced in a study of T cell repertoires in cytomegalovirus infection. TCRdb passed the reads through MiXCR, listing each CDR3 protein once. The sample lists 300,000 to 400,000 distinct CDR3 sequences; 25% to 35% were seen once. No antigen has been identified for these receptors. Sequences were derived from cultured PBMCs, sampled from culture after CMV antigen stimulation. These receptors were taken from a human donor in good health (CMV status not recorded). Some clones in this sample may be carry-over from other donors' samples.

This clonotype was detected a few times. The V and J genes are TRBV7-2 and TRBJ2-5; unclear D gene. CDR3 length: 13 residues. V dropped 1 base and J dropped 5 bases, with 8 bases sitting between them. CDR1 and CDR2 from the germline V gene are SGHTA and FQGNSA. The CDR3 DNA reads TGTGCCAGCAGCTTAGGGGGATCCGAGACCCAGTACTTC. This encodes CASSLGGSETQYF. Together with reference TRBV7-2 and TRBJ2-5, the CDR3 gives the full variable domain: GAGVSQSPSNKVTEKGKDVELRCDPISGHTALYWYRQSLGQGLEFLIYFQGNSAPDKSGLPSDRFSAERTGGSVSTLTIQRTQQEDSAVYLCASSLGGSETQYFGPGTRLLVL.

This clonotype was detected ten times or more. CDR3 in amino acids: CASSLGVGGINQPQHF. In DNA, the CDR3 is TGTGCCAGCAGCTTAGGGGTAGGGGGCATCAATCAGCCCCAGCATTTT. This chain connects TRBV7-2 to TRBJ1-5; TRBD1 agrees at 7 bases. The germline CDR1 and CDR2 sequences are SGHTA and FQGNSA. This CDR3 is 16 amino acids long. Germline trimming cut 1 base from V and 3 bases from J; bases unmatched to any gene: 6. Drawing the rest from reference TRBV7-2 and TRBJ1-5, the complete variable domain is GAGVSQSPSNKVTEKGKDVELRCDPISGHTALYWYRQSLGQGLEFLIYFQGNSAPDKSGLPSDRFSAERTGGSVSTLTIQRTQQEDSAVYLCASSLGVGGINQPQHFGDGTRLSIL.

This clonotype was found a few times. The chain has TRBV20-1 and TRBJ2-3; 9 bases are shared with TRBD2. The CDR3 sequence is 15 residues long. CDR1 is DFQATT, CDR2 SNEGSKA, per germline (reference sequence). V dropped 5 bases and J dropped 4; count of bases not matched to a gene: 10. The CDR3, as DNA: TGCAGTGCTGGCCGCGAACTAGCGGGCGCAGATACGCAGTATTTT. It yields the protein CSAGRELAGADTQYF.

This clonotype appeared many times. The V gene is TRBV19, the J gene TRBJ2-3; TRBD2 agrees at 9 bases. The CDR3 totals 15 residues. With V trimmed by 6 bases and J by 2 bases, 6 bases remained unmatched. Germline CDR1 and CDR2: LNHDA and SQIVND (reference sequence). As DNA, the CDR3 is TGTGCCAGTAGGAGGCTAGCGGGGCTCACAGATACGCAGTATTTT. Encoded protein: CASRRLAGLTDTQYF.